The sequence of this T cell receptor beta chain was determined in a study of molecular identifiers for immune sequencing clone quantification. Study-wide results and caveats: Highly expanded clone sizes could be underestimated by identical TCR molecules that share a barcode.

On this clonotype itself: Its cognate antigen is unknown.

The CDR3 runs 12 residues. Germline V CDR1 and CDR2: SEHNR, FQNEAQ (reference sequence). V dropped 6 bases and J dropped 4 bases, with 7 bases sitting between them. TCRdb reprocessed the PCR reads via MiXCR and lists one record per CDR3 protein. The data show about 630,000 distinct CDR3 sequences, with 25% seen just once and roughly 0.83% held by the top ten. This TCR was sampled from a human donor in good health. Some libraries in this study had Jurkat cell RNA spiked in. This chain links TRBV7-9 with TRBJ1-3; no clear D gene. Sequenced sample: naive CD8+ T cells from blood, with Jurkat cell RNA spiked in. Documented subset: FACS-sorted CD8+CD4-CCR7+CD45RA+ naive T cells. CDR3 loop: CASRQTGNTIYF. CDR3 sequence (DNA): TGTGCCAGCAGACAAACAGGAAACACCATATATTTT. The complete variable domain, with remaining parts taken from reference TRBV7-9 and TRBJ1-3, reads DTGVSQNPRHKITKRGQNVTFRCDPISEHNRLYWYRQTLGQGPEFLTYFQNEAQLEKSRLLSDRFSAERPKGSFSTLEIQRTEQGDSAMYLCASRQTGNTIYFGEGSWLTVV.